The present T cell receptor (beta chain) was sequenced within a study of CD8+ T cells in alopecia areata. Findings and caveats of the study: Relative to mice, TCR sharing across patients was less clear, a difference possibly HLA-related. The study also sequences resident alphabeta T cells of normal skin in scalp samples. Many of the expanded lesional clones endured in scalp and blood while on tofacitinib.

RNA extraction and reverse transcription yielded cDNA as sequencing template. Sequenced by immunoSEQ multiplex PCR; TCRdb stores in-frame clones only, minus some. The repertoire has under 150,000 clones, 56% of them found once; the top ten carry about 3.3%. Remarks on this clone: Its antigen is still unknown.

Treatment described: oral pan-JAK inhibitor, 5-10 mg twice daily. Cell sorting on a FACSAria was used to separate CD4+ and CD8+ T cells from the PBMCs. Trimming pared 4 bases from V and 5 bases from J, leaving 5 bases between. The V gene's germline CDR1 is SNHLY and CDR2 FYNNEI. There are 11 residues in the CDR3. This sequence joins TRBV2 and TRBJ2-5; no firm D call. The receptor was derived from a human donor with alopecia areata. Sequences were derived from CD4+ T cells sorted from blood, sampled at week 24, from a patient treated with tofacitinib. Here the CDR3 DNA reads TGTGCCAGCAGTGTGGCTGAGACCCAGTACTTC. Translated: CASSVAETQYF.